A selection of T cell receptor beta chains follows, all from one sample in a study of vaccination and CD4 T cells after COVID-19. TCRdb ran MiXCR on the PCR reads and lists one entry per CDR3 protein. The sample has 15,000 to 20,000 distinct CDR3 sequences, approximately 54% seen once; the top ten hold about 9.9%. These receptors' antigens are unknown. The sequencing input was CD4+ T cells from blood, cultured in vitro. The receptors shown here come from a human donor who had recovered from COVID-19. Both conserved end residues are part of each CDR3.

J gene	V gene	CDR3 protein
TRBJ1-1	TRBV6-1	CASSEHRDSEAFF
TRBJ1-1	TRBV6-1	CASRPTGVGQTEAFF
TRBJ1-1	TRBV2	CASTIAPRTGVFF
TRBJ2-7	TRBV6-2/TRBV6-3	CASSYSTRGSYEQYF
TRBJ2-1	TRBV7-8	CASSPRRWGQGPNEQFF
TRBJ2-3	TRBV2	CASSSGVDTQYF
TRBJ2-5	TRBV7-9	CASSSTTGFQETQYF
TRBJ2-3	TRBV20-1	CSAFRADTQYF
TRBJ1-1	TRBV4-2	CASSHNRGNTEAFF
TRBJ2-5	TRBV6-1	CASSSGQLRTQYF
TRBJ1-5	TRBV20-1	CSARDGRGPSFSNQPQHF
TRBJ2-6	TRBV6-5	CASSYPFSGSSGANVLTF
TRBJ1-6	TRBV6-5	CASSYDRNSPLHF
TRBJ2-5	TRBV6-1	CASSPRGGGDKAQYF
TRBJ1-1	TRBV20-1	CSAKDRGRVPF
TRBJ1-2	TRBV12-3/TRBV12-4	CASSPRGGLYGYTF
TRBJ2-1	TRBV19	CASSMTGSSYNEQFF
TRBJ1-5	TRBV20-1	CSARVNRGSSNQPQHF
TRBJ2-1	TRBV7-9	CASSRDSPFNEQFF
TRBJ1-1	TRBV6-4	CASGRGPGRMNTEAFF
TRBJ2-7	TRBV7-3	CASSQWAYEQYF
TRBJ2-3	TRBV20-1	CSAHDPGGTQYF
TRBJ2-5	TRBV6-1	CASKRPLAGGETQYF